Detailed here is one TCR beta chain. The antigen it binds to is not known. No much larger clone is present one base from it, and per-base qualities are unavailable. V is cut back by 4 bases and J by 3 bases, with 9 bases in the junction unmatched. The germline V gene sets CDR1 to SGHTS and CDR2 to YDEGEE. The CDR3 contains 16 residues, cysteine and phenylalanine counted. Only the CDR3 portion is preserved as DNA: 48 bases, with reading frame beginning at the first base. This sample was taken from a study of blood T cell repertoires in COVID-19 (dated by TCRdb to the early 2020s). For context, the study as a whole: Samples covering the acute and convalescent phases of COVID-19 were provided by collaborators in the United States, Italy and Spain. A de-identified subject ID, COVID-19 status, age in years and sex were almost always included in the sample metadata. Samples came from the ongoing ImmuneRACE study (first 160 participants) plus 1,254 subjects from 6 global collaborators. The repertoires were released in a freely available public database intended as a resource for research on the immune response to SARS-CoV-2. The material from the prospective study consisted of cDNA or gDNA derived from T cells, B-cell-depleted T cells, or PBMCs. Where available, HLA class I and class II types were taken from metadata supplied by the sample provider and were not determined by assay-based typing. Deeply sampled blood TCRbeta repertoires from subjects exposed to, actively infected with, or recovered from COVID-19 were included in the dataset. What the study reported, not specific to this receptor: Clinical and demographic metadata were provided uncurated, with the amount varying by source and participant.

The immunoSEQ Assay, a bias-controlled multiplex PCR, was used to amplify TCRbeta CDR3 regions from genomic DNA. Concerning the study's data processing: The number of nucleated cells in each sample was estimated from the amplification of reference gene primers within the assay. To quantify the absolute abundance of each unique TCRbeta CDR3 rearrangement, sequence reads were collapsed and filtered. For each sample, productive Simpson clonality was calculated as the square root of Simpson's diversity index across productive rearrangements. TCRdb provides this immuneACCESS table in a form limited to in-frame rearrangements. Some clones are lacking; in checked studies, under half of them reflect an unresolved V gene, and why the rest are absent is not known. The D gene and trimming were derived from the DNA, and the V and J assignments and clone size from that table. This sample comprises 150,000 to 200,000 clones, around four fifths of them detected only once. The ten largest clones add up to approximately 12% of the sample.

Enrolling through a virtual design, the prospective study's participants ranged in age from about 18 to 100 years and lived across 20 to 30 United States geographic areas. To assign participants to cohorts, the prospective study relied on clinical history that participants themselves reported in a screening survey and a study questionnaire. Recovered participants in ImmuneRACE Cohort 3 were defined by two consecutive negative NP/OP PCR tests, clearance by a healthcare professional, or resolution of symptoms. Each participant in the prospective study had whole blood, serum and a nasopharyngeal or oropharyngeal swab collected by mobile phlebotomists. Prospective study participants could optionally give additional blood draws and questionnaires over an approximately 2-month period. Before DNA extraction, blood samples from the prospective study were shipped at room temperature or frozen.

Sequencing input: PBMCs or T cells enriched from blood (not recorded which). The chain is made from TRBV5-8 and TRBJ2-3; 9 bases in the middle match TRBD1. This receptor was identified in an older woman who had recovered from COVID-19. The nucleotide sequence reads TGTGCCAGCAGCCAGGGCTACAGGGGGCTTACAGATACGCAGTATTTT. It codes for CASSQGYRGLTDTQYF.